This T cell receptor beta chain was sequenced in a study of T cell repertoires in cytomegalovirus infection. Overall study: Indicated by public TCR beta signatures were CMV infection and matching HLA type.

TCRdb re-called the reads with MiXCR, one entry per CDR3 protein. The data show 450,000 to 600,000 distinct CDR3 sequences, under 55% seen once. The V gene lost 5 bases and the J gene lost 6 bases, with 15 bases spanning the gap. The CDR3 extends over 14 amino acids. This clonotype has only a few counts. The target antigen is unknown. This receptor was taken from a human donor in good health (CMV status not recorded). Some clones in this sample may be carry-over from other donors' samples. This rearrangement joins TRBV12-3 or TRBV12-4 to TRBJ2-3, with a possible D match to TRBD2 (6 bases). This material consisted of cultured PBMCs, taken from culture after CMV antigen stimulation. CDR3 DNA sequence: TGTGCCAGCAGTCCGGGACTTCATTTTGATACGCAGTATTTT. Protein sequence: CASSPGLHFDTQYF.